This T cell receptor beta chain was obtained from a study of technical replicates of blood from a few donors. V shed 6 bases and J shed 0 bases, with 11 bases lying between them. Germline V gene lookup returns CDR1 MDHEN and CDR2 SYDVKM. The CDR3 runs to 14 residues. Assay used: immunoSEQ multiplex PCR; TCRdb lists only in-frame clones, some missing. The sample records under 85,000 clones, approximately 96% being singletons. The sequence derives from a human donor in good health. The chain recombines TRBV28 with TRBJ1-1; tentatively, D is TRBD1 (6 bases). The sequenced sample consisted of T cells isolated from PBMCs. In DNA, the CDR3 is TGTGCCAGCAGCAGGGGACCCATGAACACTGAAGCTTTCTTT. Translation gives CASSRGPMNTEAFF.